This T cell receptor beta chain was profiled in a study of OX40 agonist ivuxolimab in advanced cancers. TCRdb's copy holds only in-frame clones and misses some; the assay was immunoSEQ multiplex PCR. The table records more than 85,000 clones, roughly 89% of them present only once. This clone occurred once. Deletions cut 1 base from V and 8 bases from J, with 8 bases between. CDR1 and CDR2 from the germline V gene are SGHNT and YENEEA. CDR3 length equals 12 residues. The source was CD4+ or CD8+ T cells sorted from blood, collected in a trial of the OX40 agonist ivuxolimab. V usage is TRBV11-3 and J usage is TRBJ1-2; D not certain. The source of this sequence is an adult with an advanced solid tumor such as melanoma, head and neck, liver or kidney cancer. CDR3 DNA sequence: TGTGCCAGCAGCTTAGTTAAAGGGGGCTACACCTTC. Protein sequence: CASSLVKGGYTF.